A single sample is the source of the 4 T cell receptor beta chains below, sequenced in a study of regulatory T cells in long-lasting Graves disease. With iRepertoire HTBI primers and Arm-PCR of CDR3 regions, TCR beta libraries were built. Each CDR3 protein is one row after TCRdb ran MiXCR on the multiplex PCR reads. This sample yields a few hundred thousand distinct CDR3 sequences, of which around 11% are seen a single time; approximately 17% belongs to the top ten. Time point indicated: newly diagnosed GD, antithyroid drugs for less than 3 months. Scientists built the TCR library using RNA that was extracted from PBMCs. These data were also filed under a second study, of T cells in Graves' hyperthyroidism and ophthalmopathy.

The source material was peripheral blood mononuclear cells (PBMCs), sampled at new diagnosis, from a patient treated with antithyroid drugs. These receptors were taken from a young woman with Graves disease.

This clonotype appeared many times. CDR3 protein: CASRPAGAEAFF. CDR3 in DNA: TGTGCCAGCAGGCCCGCGGGCGCTGAAGCTTTCTTT. The rearrangement joins TRBV7-6 to TRBJ1-1; no definite D call. The length of the CDR3 is 12 residues. Germline CDR1 SGHVS, CDR2 FNYEAQ. V gave up 6 bases and J gave up 6 bases, with 11 bases separating them.

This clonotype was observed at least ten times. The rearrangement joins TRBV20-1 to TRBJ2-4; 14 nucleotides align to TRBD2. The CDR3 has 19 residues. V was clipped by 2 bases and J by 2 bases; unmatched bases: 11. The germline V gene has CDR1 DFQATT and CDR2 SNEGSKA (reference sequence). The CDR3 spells CSARFAGTSGSGSKNIQYF. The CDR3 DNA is TGCAGTGCTAGATTCGCCGGGACTAGCGGGAGTGGGTCCAAAAACATTCAGTACTTC.

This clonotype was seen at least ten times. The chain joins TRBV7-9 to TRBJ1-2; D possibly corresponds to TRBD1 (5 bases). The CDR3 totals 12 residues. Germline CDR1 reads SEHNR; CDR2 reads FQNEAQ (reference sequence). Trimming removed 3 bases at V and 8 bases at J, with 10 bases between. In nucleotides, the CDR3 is TGTGCCAGCAGCTTCGGGGGTGGCGGCTACACCTTC. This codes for CASSFGGGGYTF.

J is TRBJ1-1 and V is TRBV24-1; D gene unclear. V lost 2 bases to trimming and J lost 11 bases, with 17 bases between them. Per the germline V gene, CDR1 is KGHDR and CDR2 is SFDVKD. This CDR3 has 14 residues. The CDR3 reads CATSDSKNPRTAFF. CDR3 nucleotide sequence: TGTGCCACCAGTGATTCGAAAAACCCCCGGACGGCTTTCTTT.